This entry describes one TCR beta chain. This entry is derived from a study of identical twins. One entry per CDR3 protein, called by TCRdb with MiXCR from the 5' RACE reads. The table has approximately 300,000 distinct CDR3 sequences, just under 9.5% seen once. V lost 0 bases to trimming and J lost 8 bases, with 7 bases between them. The CDR3 consists of 13 residues. The germline V gene has CDR1 LGHNA and CDR2 YNFKEQ. This sample was shared with a second study, whose subject was yellow fever vaccine responses in identical twins.

J is TRBJ1-4 and V is TRBV4-2; maybe TRBD1 (5 bases). Input material: CD8+ T cells sorted from blood. This clonotype was obtained from a woman younger than 30 in good health. The CDR3 nucleotides read TGTGCCAGCAGCCAAGAATGGGGCGAAAAACTGTTTTTT. Translation gives CASSQEWGEKLFF.